Each of the 26 T cell receptor beta chains below was sequenced from the same sample in a study of T cells after yellow fever vaccination. TCRdb independently ran MiXCR on the 5' RACE reads; one entry per CDR3 protein. The sample has hundreds of thousands of distinct CDR3 sequences; around 12% are singletons. The sequenced sample was CD4+ T cells sorted from PBMCs, obtained 15 days after the yellow fever booster vaccination. The receptors originated from a man between 18 and 35 years old who received the YFV17D yellow fever vaccine.

This clonotype was seen more than once but under ten times. V gene TRBV7-9 combines with J gene TRBJ2-7; D is undetermined. Germline CDR1 SEHNR, CDR2 FQNEAQ (reference sequence). The germline V and J ends were trimmed by 5 bases and 4 bases, with 6 bases remaining between them. CDR3 length: 11 residues. The CDR3 protein is CASSTAYEQYF. The CDR3 DNA sequence: TGTGCCAGCAGCACGGCTTACGAGCAGTACTTC. Complete variable domain (other parts from reference TRBV7-9 and TRBJ2-7): DTGVSQNPRHKITKRGQNVTFRCDPISEHNRLYWYRQTLGQGPEFLTYFQNEAQLEKSRLLSDRFSAERPKGSFSTLEIQRTEQGDSAMYLCASSTAYEQYFGPGTRLTVT.

There are many counts of this clonotype. This chain connects TRBV12-3 or TRBV12-4 to TRBJ1-1; 11 bases are a match to TRBD1. The CDR3 covers 13 residues. With V trimmed by 5 bases and J by 5 bases, 1 base remained unmatched. CDR3 loop: CASSGTGGTEAFF. The CDR3 nucleotides are TGTGCCAGCAGTGGGACAGGGGGGACTGAAGCTTTCTTT.

The rearrangement links TRBV18 to TRBJ1-6; TRBD1 might be the D (6 bases). V shed 2 bases and J shed 6 bases, with 11 bases lying between them. CDR3 length: 15 amino acids. Germline lookup yields CDR1 KGHSH and CDR2 LQKENI. CDR3 DNA: TGTGCCAGCTCACCAACGGGACAACTTAATTCACCCCTCCACTTT. It specifies CASSPTGQLNSPLHF.

This clonotype was counted only a few times. The V and J genes are TRBV6-6 and TRBJ2-7; the D gene is possibly TRBD1 (5 bases). Germline CDR1 MNHNY, CDR2 SVGAGI (reference sequence). The CDR3 has 14 amino acids. V gave up 6 bases and J gave up 4 bases, with 16 bases separating them. CDR3 amino acids: CASSPVAGNYEQYF. The DNA of the CDR3 is TGTGCCAGCAGCCCGGTCGCAGGGAATTACGAGCAGTACTTC.

Only a few counts were recorded for this clonotype. This chain joins TRBV5-6 and TRBJ1-5; 7 nucleotides agree with TRBD1. This CDR3 is 16 amino acids long. Germline V gene sequence: CDR1 SGHDT, CDR2 YYEEEE. Trimming at V came to 0 bases and at J to 3 bases, leaving 6 bases not matched to a gene. CDR3 protein: CASSLGGTGVNQPQHF. The CDR3 bases are TGTGCCAGCAGCTTGGGAGGAACAGGGGTCAATCAGCCCCAGCATTTT.

In this sample, this clonotype turned up many times. This chain links TRBV11-2 with TRBJ1-2; 10 bases map to TRBD1. Unmatched junction bases numbered 13, after V lost 7 bases and J lost 8 bases. There are 15 residues in the CDR3. From germline, CDR1 is SGHAT and CDR2 FQNNGV. The CDR3 protein is CASTKNPGQGYGYTF. The CDR3 DNA reads as TGTGCCAGCACCAAAAACCCGGGACAGGGGTACGGCTACACCTTC.

The gene calls are TRBV11-1 and TRBJ1-2, with TRBD1 as a possible D gene (5 bases). This CDR3 is 12 amino acids long. Trimming shortened V by 5 bases and J by 7 bases, and 11 bases separated the two germline ends. CDR1 and CDR2 from the germline V gene are SGHAT and FQDESV (reference sequence). The CDR3 DNA follows: TGTGCCAGCAGCCCCCAGGGCGCTGGCTACACCTTC. It codes for CASSPQGAGYTF. Looking up the rest from reference TRBV11-1 and TRBJ1-2 gives the full variable domain: EAEVAQSPRYKITEKSQAVAFWCDPISGHATLYWYRQILGQGPELLVQFQDESVVDDSQLPKDRFSAERLKGVDSTLKIQPAELGDSAMYLCASSPQGAGYTFGSGTRLTVV.

The chain recombines TRBV29-1 with TRBJ2-7; D might be TRBD1 (5 bases). V was pared by 7 bases and J by 5 bases, with 18 bases between. The CDR3 consists of 13 residues. CDR1 is SQVTM and CDR2 is ANQGSEA in the germline V gene. CDR3 in DNA: TGCAGCGCCGAAACCAGGGTATGGGACGAGCAGTACTTC. It encodes CSAETRVWDEQYF.

This clonotype was picked up many times. This chain links TRBV5-5 with TRBJ1-1; no clear D. The germline V gene has CDR1 SGHKS and CDR2 YYEKEE (reference sequence). The CDR3 runs 14 residues. Deletions cut 0 bases from V and 0 bases from J, with 6 bases between. In nucleotides, the CDR3 is TGTGCCAGCAGCTTGGTGGGTATGAACACTGAAGCTTTCTTT. Translating gives CASSLVGMNTEAFF.

The rearrangement links TRBV2 to TRBJ2-5, with 9 bases matching TRBD2. This CDR3 region has 14 residues. Trimming cost V 6 bases and J 4 bases; bases outside gene matches: 6. The V gene's germline CDR1 is SNHLY and CDR2 FYNNEI. The CDR3 reads CASRYSGGSETQYF. DNA for the CDR3: TGTGCCAGCAGATATAGCGGGGGATCAGAGACCCAGTACTTC.

This clonotype turned up a few times. The CDR3 sequence: CASTLGLGTQYF. CDR3 bases: TGTGCCAGCACATTAGGGCTGGGGACCCAGTACTTC. The rearrangement joins TRBV12-3 or TRBV12-4 to TRBJ2-5; the D is unclear. CDR3 length: 12 amino acids. The V and J ends lost 7 bases and 7 bases respectively, with 13 bases between them.

This clonotype was counted only a few times. In nucleotides, the CDR3 is TGTGCCAGCAGTTTGCCGAGACTAGGTGGCGAGCAGTACTTC. Translation gives CASSLPRLGGEQYF. The chain links TRBV12-3 or TRBV12-4 to TRBJ2-7, with D possibly TRBD2 on 6 matching bases. CDR3 size: 14 residues. V was clipped by 3 bases and J by 6 bases, with 15 bases between them.

CDR3 residues: CAMDGTLGTDTQYF. In DNA form, the CDR3 reads TGTGCCATGGACGGGACACTCGGCACAGATACGCAGTATTTT. The genes are TRBV7-9 and TRBJ2-3; TRBD1 might be the D (6 bases). Germline assignment: CDR1 SEHNR and CDR2 FQNEAQ (reference sequence). Trimming stripped 10 bases from V and 1 base from J, with 15 bases between. The CDR3 is 14 residues long.

V usage is TRBV20-1 and J usage is TRBJ1-2, with a possible D match to TRBD1 (6 bases). Germline V CDR1 and CDR2: DFQATT, SNEGSKA (reference sequence). Trimming removed 3 bases at V and 8 bases at J, with 22 bases between. CDR3 size: 15 residues. The CDR3 here is CSARDVAGVEKGYTF. The CDR3 nucleotides read TGCAGTGCTAGGGACGTGGCAGGGGTGGAGAAAGGCTACACCTTC.

A few counts support this clonotype. The V and J genes are TRBV15 and TRBJ2-6; D unresolved. There are 16 residues in the CDR3. V was cut by 1 base and J by 0 bases, with 7 bases left in between. Germline-derived CDR1 and CDR2 are LNHNV and YYDKDF (reference sequence). The CDR3 DNA reads as TGTGCCACCAGCAGAGGAGATATCTCTGGGGCCAACGTCCTGACTTTC. Protein sequence: CATSRGDISGANVLTF. The full variable domain, its missing parts supplied by reference TRBV15 and TRBJ2-6, is DAMVIQNPRYQVTQFGKPVTLSCSQTLNHNVMYWYQQKSSQAPKLLFHYYDKDFNNEADTPDNFQSRRPNTSFCFLDIRSPGLGDTAMYLCATSRGDISGANVLTFGAGSRLTVL.

V and J are TRBV9 and TRBJ1-1; no clear D. V was shortened by 2 bases and J by 3 bases, with 2 bases between the two germline ends. This CDR3 is built from 11 residues. Germline CDR1 is SGDLS and CDR2 is YYNGEE. This CDR3 is CASSVDTEAFF. The CDR3 nucleotides are TGTGCCAGCAGCGTTGACACTGAAGCTTTCTTT.

This clonotype came up a few times. V gene TRBV20-1 combines with J gene TRBJ1-5, with a possible D match to TRBD1 (6 bases). Trimming pared 4 bases from V and 2 bases from J, leaving 15 bases between. Germline assignment: CDR1 DFQATT and CDR2 SNEGSKA (reference sequence). This CDR3 is built from 15 residues. The chain's CDR3 is CSAKQGRVRNQPQHF. The CDR3, as DNA: TGCAGTGCTAAGCAGGGGCGCGTTCGCAATCAGCCCCAGCATTTT.

This clonotype occurred a few times. The chain recombines TRBV28 with TRBJ1-2; possible D gene TRBD1, 6 bases. Deletions cut 6 bases from V and 6 bases from J, with 11 bases between. Germline CDR1 is MDHEN and CDR2 is SYDVKM. The CDR3 is made up of 12 amino acids. This chain's CDR3 is CASSQQGDGYTF. The CDR3 bases are TGTGCCAGCAGCCAACAGGGCGATGGCTACACCTTC.

At least ten counts were recorded for this clonotype. The genes are TRBV7-9 and TRBJ2-1; D gene unclear. Deletions cut 5 bases from V and 8 bases from J, with 13 bases between. This CDR3 is 13 amino acids long. Per germline, CDR1 SEHNR and CDR2 FQNEAQ (reference sequence). The CDR3 DNA sequence: TGTGCCAGCAGCCGTCCCCCCGGCCATGAGCAGTTCTTC. Translating gives CASSRPPGHEQFF.

The rearrangement uses TRBV6-2 or TRBV6-3 and TRBJ1-2; D gene uncertain. The CDR3 has 15 residues. Germline V gene data show CDR1 as MNHEY and CDR2 as SVGEGT. The ends were cut back, 0 bases at V and 4 bases at J, with 12 bases in the middle. The chain's CDR3 is CASSYSGSSAYGYTF. The CDR3 DNA is TGTGCCAGCAGTTACTCCGGCTCTTCAGCCTATGGCTACACCTTC.

This clonotype has a count of ten or more. This chain connects TRBV5-1 to TRBJ2-4; either TRBD1 or TRBD2 may supply D (5 bases each). CDR1 is SGHRS and CDR2 is YFSETQ in the germline V gene. Deletions cut 2 bases from V and 7 bases from J, with 19 bases between. The CDR3 is made up of 16 amino acids. CDR3 in amino acids: CASSLRSTGEGNIQYF. Here the CDR3 DNA reads TGCGCCAGCAGCTTAAGGTCAACGGGTGAGGGGAACATTCAGTACTTC.

This clonotype was detected only a few times. The chain has TRBV3-1 and TRBJ1-2; D uncertain. CDR1 is LGHDT and CDR2 is YNNKEL in the germline V gene (reference sequence). V gave up 4 bases and J gave up 4 bases, with 13 bases separating them. This CDR3 contains 14 residues. The CDR3 nucleotides read TGTGCCAGCAGCCTTCGGGGATCAGTCTATGGCTACACCTTC. Residues: CASSLRGSVYGYTF.

This clonotype has a count of ten or more. V and J are TRBV5-4 and TRBJ1-5; maybe TRBD1 (6 bases). This CDR3 is built from 16 residues. Germline CDR1 reads SGHNT; CDR2 reads YYREEE (reference sequence). V lost 4 bases and J 3 bases, leaving 17 bases between the germline ends. The CDR3 region has the DNA TGTGCCAGCAGCCAAGGCGGACAGCCCCCCAATCAGCCCCAGCATTTT. Protein sequence: CASSQGGQPPNQPQHF. Full variable domain (outside the CDR3, taken from reference TRBV5-4 and TRBJ1-5): ETGVTQSPTHLIKTRGQQVTLRCSSQSGHNTVSWYQQALGQGPQFIFQYYREEENGRGNFPPRFSGLQFPNYSSELNVNALELDDSALYLCASSQGGQPPNQPQHFGDGTRLSIL.

This clonotype was recorded a few times. The chain joins TRBV7-2 to TRBJ2-3, with 7 bases fitting TRBD2. Germline CDR1 and CDR2: SGHTA and FQGNSA. Germline trimming cut 8 bases from V and 4 bases from J; bases unmatched to any gene: 9. The CDR3 has 14 amino acids. DNA for the CDR3: TGTGCCAGCCTCCGTGGGGGGGGATCAGATACGCAGTATTTT. Residues: CASLRGGGSDTQYF. The full variable domain, with the rest looked up from reference TRBV7-2 and TRBJ2-3, is GAGVSQSPSNKVTEKGKDVELRCDPISGHTALYWYRQSLGQGLEFLIYFQGNSAPDKSGLPSDRFSAERTGGSVSTLTIQRTQQEDSAVYLCASLRGGGSDTQYFGPGTRLTVL.

The gene calls are TRBV7-3 and TRBJ1-3; 11 positions match TRBD1. The CDR3 totals 15 residues. Germline trimming cut 4 bases from V and 2 bases from J; bases unmatched to any gene: 1. CDR1 and CDR2 (germline): SGHTA, FQGTGA. CDR3 amino acids: CASSWGQGAGNTIYF. In DNA, the CDR3 is TGTGCCAGCAGCTGGGGACAGGGGGCTGGAAACACCATATATTTT.

This clonotype was detected a few times. V is TRBV4-3 and J is TRBJ2-4; D is perhaps TRBD1 or TRBD2 (6 bases each). Germline V gene lookup returns CDR1 LGHNA and CDR2 YSLEER. This CDR3 spans 14 amino acids. V shed 6 bases and J shed 5 bases, with 14 bases lying between them. The chain's CDR3 is CASRGGLGENIQYF. CDR3 DNA: TGCGCCAGCAGAGGGGGGCTAGGGGAAAACATTCAGTACTTC.